Below are 8 T cell receptor beta chains sequenced from a single sample in a study of shared clonotypes between healthy human individuals (dated by TCRdb to about 2020). CD8 naive samples were obtained by positive selection for CCR7 among CD45RO-negative cells, yielding a CD45RA+CCR7+ population from which TemRA cells were excluded. Library construction relied on the immunoSEQ multiplex PCR assay. TCRdb stores this immuneACCESS table with in-frame sequences only. Part of the clones is absent; in the studies checked, under half of the shortfall reflects unresolved V genes, and no reason is known for the rest. The sample table lists about 2.1 million clones, about 92% of them with a count of one. Of the sample, more than 1.5% is held by the ten largest clones. Material: naive CD8+ T cells from PBMCs. Read against the paper, the sample's cell subset or site label means: CD45RA+CCR7+. The receptors originated from a man aged 18 to 30 in good health. Some clones in this sample may be carry-over from other donors' samples.

The CDR3 reads CASSLPGLAGGTDTQYF. The DNA of the CDR3 is TGCGCCAGCAGCTTGCCCGGACTAGCGGGAGGCACAGATACGCAGTATTTT. The chain recombines TRBV5-1 with TRBJ2-3, with TRBD2 identical over 13 bases. J gave up 1 base and V 1 base, and 3 bases lay outside the gene matches. CDR1 and CDR2 from the germline V gene are SGHRS and YFSETQ. The CDR3 contains 17 residues.

The V gene is TRBV7-9, the J gene TRBJ1-1; D is unresolved. The germline gives CDR1 SEHNR, CDR2 FQNEAQ (reference sequence). V shed 5 bases and J shed 1 base, with 5 bases lying between them. The CDR3 sequence is 12 residues long. CDR3 protein: CASSPANTEAFF. The DNA of the CDR3 is TGTGCCAGCAGCCCGGCGAACACTGAAGCTTTCTTT.

The chain is built from TRBV9 and TRBJ2-3; TRBD1 might be the D (6 bases). There are 18 residues in the CDR3. Germline loops: CDR1 SGDLS, CDR2 YYNGEE. Trimming cost V 0 bases and J 0 bases, with 17 bases left between them. In nucleotides, the CDR3 is TGTGCCAGCAGCGTAGCTGGGACATGGGGTGTAAGCACAGATACGCAGTATTTT. Residues: CASSVAGTWGVSTDTQYF.

The chain uses TRBV27 and TRBJ2-3; D might be TRBD1 or TRBD2, each matching 5 bases. V lost 4 bases and J lost 0, with 11 bases in between. The CDR3 consists of 15 residues. Germline lookup yields CDR1 MNHEY and CDR2 SMNVEV (reference sequence). CDR3 region: CASSYSGGSTDTQYF. In DNA, the CDR3 is TGTGCCAGCAGTTATAGTGGGGGTAGCACAGATACGCAGTATTTT.

This chain links TRBV11-2 with TRBJ2-6; D gene uncertain. Trimming took 0 bases from V and 0 from J, leaving 6 bases between them. The CDR3 is 16 residues long. Germline loops: CDR1 SGHAT, CDR2 FQNNGV. CDR3 in DNA: TGTGCCAGCAGCTTAGAAAAATACTCTGGGGCCAACGTCCTGACTTTC. This encodes CASSLEKYSGANVLTF.

The rearrangement links TRBV2 to TRBJ1-1; 8 nucleotides align to TRBD1. Trimming removed 1 base from V and 6 bases from J; junction bases left unmatched: 7. The CDR3 loop spans 15 amino acids. CDR1 and CDR2 from the germline V gene are SNHLY and FYNNEI. CDR3 residues: CASSEGTQGGPEAFF. CDR3 sequence (DNA): TGTGCCAGCAGTGAAGGAACACAGGGGGGCCCTGAAGCTTTCTTT.

The gene calls are TRBV29-1 and TRBJ2-5, with D perhaps matching TRBD1 (6 bases). The J call is doubtful: the DNA matches TRBJ2-7 better. The CDR3 runs 14 residues. Germline lookup yields CDR1 SQVTM and CDR2 ANQGSEA. In DNA, the CDR3 is TGCAGCGTTGAAGATGCCCAGGGGACCTACGAGCAGTACTTC. Translation gives CSVEDAQGTYEQYF.

The V call is TRBV11-2, the J call TRBJ2-7; D is unresolved. V was clipped by 1 base and J by 2 bases, with 12 bases between them. In germline, CDR1 is SGHAT, CDR2 FQNNGV. The CDR3 is 15 amino acids. CDR3 bases: TGTGCCAGCAGCTTAGTGAGTTCCTATACCTACGAGCAGTACTTC. This encodes CASSLVSSYTYEQYF.